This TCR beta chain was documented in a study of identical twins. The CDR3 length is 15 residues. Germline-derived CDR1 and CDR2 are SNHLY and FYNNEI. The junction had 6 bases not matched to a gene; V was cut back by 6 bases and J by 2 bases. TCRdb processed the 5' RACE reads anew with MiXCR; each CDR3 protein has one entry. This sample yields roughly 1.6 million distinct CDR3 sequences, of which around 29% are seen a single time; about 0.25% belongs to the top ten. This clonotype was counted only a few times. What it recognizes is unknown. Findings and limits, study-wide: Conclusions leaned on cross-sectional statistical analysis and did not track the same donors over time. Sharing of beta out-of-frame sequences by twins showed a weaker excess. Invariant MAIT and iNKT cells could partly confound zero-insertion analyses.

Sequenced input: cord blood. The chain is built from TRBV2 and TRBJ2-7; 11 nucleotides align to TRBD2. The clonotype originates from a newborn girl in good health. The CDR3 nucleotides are TGTGCCAGCAGGTTCGGGACTAGCGGACCCTACGAGCAGTACTTC. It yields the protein CASRFGTSGPYEQYF.